This T cell receptor beta chain was sequenced in a study of early T cells in non-severe SARS-CoV-2 infection. Many counts were recorded for this clonotype. Unique molecular identifier tags were affixed to discrete cDNA molecules. TCRdb independently ran MiXCR on the 5' RACE reads; one entry per CDR3 protein. This sample has 54,000 or so distinct CDR3 sequences; 5.6% occur once, and the top ten carry almost 7%. Germline-derived CDR1 and CDR2 are SGHTA and FQGNSA. There are 15 residues in the CDR3. V was trimmed by 5 bases and J by 5 bases, leaving 19 bases between them. This chain links TRBV7-2 with TRBJ2-7; D might be TRBD1 (5 bases). The TCR sequence derives from an adult who was a healthcare worker with PCR-confirmed SARS-CoV-2 infection or an uninfected control (not recorded which). The sample was whole blood. The CDR3 nucleotides read TGTGCCAGCAGCGATGTACGGCAGGGCGTCCACGAGCAGTACTTC. Translated: CASSDVRQGVHEQYF.